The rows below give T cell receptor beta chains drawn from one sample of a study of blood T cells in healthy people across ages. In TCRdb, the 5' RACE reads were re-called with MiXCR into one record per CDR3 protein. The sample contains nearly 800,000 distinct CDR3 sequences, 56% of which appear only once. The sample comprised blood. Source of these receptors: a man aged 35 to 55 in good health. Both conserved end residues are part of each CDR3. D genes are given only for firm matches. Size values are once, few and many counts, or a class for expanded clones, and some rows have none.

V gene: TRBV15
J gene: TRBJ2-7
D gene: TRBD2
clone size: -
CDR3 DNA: TGTGCCACCAGCAGAGATGATGGCGGGAGTAAACACGAGCAGTACTTC
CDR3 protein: CATSRDDGGSKHEQYF

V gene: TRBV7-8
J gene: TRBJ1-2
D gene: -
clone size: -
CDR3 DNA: TGTGCCAGCAGTCCCTTAATCTATGGCTACACCTTC
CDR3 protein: CASSPLIYGYTF

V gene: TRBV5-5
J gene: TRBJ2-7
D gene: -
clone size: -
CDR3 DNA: TGTGCCAGCAGCCCCCTCACCGAAGAGCAGTACTTC
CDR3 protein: CASSPLTEEQYF

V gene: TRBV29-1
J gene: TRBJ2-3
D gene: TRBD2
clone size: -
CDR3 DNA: TGCAGCGTTGGCACTGCGCTCCCCGGGGGGTATACGCAGTATTTT
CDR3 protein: CSVGTALPGGYTQYF

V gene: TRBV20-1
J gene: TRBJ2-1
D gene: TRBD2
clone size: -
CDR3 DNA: TGCAGTGCTAGTCTGACCAGCGGGAGAAGCGGCTACAATGAGCAGTTCTTC
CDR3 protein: CSASLTSGRSGYNEQFF

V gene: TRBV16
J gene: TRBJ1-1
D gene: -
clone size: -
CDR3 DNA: TGTGCCAGCAGCCAAAGTCTTTCAGGTGGAGGTGCTGAAGCTTTCTTT
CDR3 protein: CASSQSLSGGGAEAFF

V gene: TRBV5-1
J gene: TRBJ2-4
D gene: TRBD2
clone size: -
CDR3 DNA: TGCGCCAGCAGCTTGGGGACTAGCGGGATAGTATCCCTAGCCAAAAACATTCAGTACTTC
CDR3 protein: CASSLGTSGIVSLAKNIQYF

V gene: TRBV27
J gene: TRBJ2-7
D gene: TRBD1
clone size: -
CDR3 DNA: TGTGCCAGCACCGCGGACAGGGCCCCCTACGAGCAGTACTTC
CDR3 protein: CASTADRAPYEQYF

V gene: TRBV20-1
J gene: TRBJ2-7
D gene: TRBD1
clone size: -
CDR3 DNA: TGCAGTGCTTACCGGGACAGGGGGCACGAGCAGTACTTC
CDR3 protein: CSAYRDRGHEQYF

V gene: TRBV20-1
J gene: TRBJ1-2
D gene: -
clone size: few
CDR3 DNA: TGCAGTGCGAGACAGGAGGTGGGCTATGGCTACACCTTC
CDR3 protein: CSARQEVGYGYTF

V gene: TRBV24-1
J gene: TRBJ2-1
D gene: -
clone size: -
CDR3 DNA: TGTGCCACCAGTGGTGCCGGACAGTACAATGAGCAGTTCTTC
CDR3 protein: CATSGAGQYNEQFF

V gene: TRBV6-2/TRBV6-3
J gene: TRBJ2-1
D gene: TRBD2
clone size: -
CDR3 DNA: TGTGCCACAAGGATCGGACTAGACCGCTCCTACAATAAGCAGTTCTTC
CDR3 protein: CATRIGLDRSYNKQFF

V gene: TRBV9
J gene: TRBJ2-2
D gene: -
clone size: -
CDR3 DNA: TGTGCCAGCAGCGAAGGCAGAAACACCGGGGAGCTGTTTTTT
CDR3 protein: CASSEGRNTGELFF

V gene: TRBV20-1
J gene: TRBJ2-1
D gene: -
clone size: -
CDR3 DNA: TGCAGTGCTAGGCCAGGGTTAGGGGGGAATGAGCAGTTCTTC
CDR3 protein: CSARPGLGGNEQFF

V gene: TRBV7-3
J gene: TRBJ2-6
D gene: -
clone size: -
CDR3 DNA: TGTGCCAGCAGCTTCCAGGGGCCTGGGGCCAACGTCCTGACTTTC
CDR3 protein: CASSFQGPGANVLTF

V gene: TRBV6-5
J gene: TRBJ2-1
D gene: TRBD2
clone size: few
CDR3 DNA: TGTGCCAGCAGGGCCCTGGGGGGGTCCTACAATGAGCAGTTCTTC
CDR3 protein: CASRALGGSYNEQFF